This note documents a single T cell receptor (beta chain) sequence. The antigen is unknown. CDR3 length: 16 amino acids. Trimming took 6 bases from V and 5 from J, leaving 23 bases between them. The germline V gene has CDR1 MNHEY and CDR2 SMNVEV (reference sequence). The data were obtained in a study of T cell responses to AZD1222 COVID-19 vaccine. Overall study: Timing groups of about 4 and about 12 weeks for second doses were pooled. Study results and limitations: Among AZD1222 vaccinees, only five to seven were seropositive at baseline. Spike-wide coverage was observed for vaccine-associated CD4 TCRs, with dominant responses at 160-218 and 743-854. Increased Spike-specific TCR breadth and depth were observed after two AZD1222 doses.

Some clones are missing from TCRdb's copy, which holds only in-frame ones; the method was immunoSEQ multiplex PCR. The repertoire holds around 130,000 clones, with around 84% as singletons. Specimen: peripheral blood, collected on day 0 of AZD1222 vaccination. This chain joins TRBV27 and TRBJ2-7; no clear D gene. The receptor was isolated from an adult in good health. The CDR3 DNA follows: TGTGCCAGCAGCCAATCGAAGGAAAGCCTAGTCCACGAGCAGTACTTC. Translated: CASSQSKESLVHEQYF.